The subject of this entry is one TCR beta chain. The antigen is undetermined. This record comes from a study of cytomegalovirus exposure and HLA in healthy donors. Background on the study: Genotyping of 430 or so donors showed that about 83% belonged to the Caucasian-associated ancestry cluster.

Points from the study as a whole: An apparent linkage of common viral pathogens to several of the most significant clusters emerged in a later analysis. The CMV antigen specificity of a few CMV-associated chains was confirmed through in vitro analysis.

The CDR3 contains 14 residues. From germline, CDR1 is PRHDT and CDR2 FYEKMQ (reference sequence). Unmatched junction bases numbered 2, after V lost 0 bases and J lost 3 bases. Primers for the PCR totalled 60 Vbeta and 13 Jbeta. This table comes from immunoSEQ multiplex PCR, and its TCRdb copy is limited to in-frame clones, with some not included. This table holds some 150,000 clones, 78% found once. The TCR sequence derives from a male donor in good health and CMV-seronegative. The source material was PBMCs. The chain joins TRBV13 to TRBJ2-7, with 7 bases that match TRBD1. CDR3 coding DNA: TGTGCCAGCAGCTTAGGTTCAGGGGGCTACGAGCAGTACTTC. Its protein is CASSLGSGGYEQYF.